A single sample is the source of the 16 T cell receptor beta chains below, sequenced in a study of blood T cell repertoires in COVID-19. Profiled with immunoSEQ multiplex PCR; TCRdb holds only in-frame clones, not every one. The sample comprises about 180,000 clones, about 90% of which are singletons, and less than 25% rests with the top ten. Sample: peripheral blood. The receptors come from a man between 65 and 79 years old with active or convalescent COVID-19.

The CDR3 loop reads CASSSTVEYGYTF. The CDR3 nucleotides are TGTGCCAGCAGTTCTACAGTGGAATATGGCTACACCTTC. The chain employs TRBV27 and TRBJ1-2; no reliable D call. Germline V gene sequence: CDR1 MNHEY, CDR2 SMNVEV (reference sequence). This CDR3 is built from 13 residues. V dropped 4 bases and J dropped 5 bases, with 11 bases sitting between them.

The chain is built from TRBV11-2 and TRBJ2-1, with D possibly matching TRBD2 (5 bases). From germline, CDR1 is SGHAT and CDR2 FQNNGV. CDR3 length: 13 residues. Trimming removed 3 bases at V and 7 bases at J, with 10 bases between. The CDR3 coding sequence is TGTGCCAGCAGCTTCACGTGGGAGAATGAGCAGTTCTTC. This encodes CASSFTWENEQFF.

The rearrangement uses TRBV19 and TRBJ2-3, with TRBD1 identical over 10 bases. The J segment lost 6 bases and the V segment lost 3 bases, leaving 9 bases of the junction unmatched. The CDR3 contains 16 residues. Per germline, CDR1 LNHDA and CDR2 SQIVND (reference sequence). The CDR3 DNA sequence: TGTGCCAGTAGTATTTCCGGACAGGGGGGGGTGGATACGCAGTATTTT. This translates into CASSISGQGGVDTQYF.

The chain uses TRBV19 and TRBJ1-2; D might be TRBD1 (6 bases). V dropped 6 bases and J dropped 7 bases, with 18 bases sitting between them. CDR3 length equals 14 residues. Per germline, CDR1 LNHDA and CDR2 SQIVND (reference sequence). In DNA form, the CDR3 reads TGTGCCAGTAGCAGGGGATGGGGGCAGAGTGGCTACACCTTC. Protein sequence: CASSRGWGQSGYTF.

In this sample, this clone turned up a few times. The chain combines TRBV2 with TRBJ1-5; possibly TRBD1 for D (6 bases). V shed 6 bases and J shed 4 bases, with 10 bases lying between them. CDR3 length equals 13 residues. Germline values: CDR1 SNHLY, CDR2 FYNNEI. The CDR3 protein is CASRDSPNQPQHF. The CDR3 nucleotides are TGTGCCAGCAGGGACAGTCCTAATCAGCCCCAGCATTTT.

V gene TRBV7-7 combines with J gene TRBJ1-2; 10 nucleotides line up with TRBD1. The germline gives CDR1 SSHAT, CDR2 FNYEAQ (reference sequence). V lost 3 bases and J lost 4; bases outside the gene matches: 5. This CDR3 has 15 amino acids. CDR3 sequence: CASSFPGQGIYGYTF. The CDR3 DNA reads TGTGCCAGCAGCTTTCCGGGACAGGGGATCTATGGCTACACCTTC.

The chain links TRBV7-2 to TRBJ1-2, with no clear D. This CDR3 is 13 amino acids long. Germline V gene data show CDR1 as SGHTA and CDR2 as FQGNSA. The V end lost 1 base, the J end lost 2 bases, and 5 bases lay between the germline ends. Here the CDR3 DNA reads TGTGCCAGCAGCTTAGGAGGGAACTATGGCTACACCTTC. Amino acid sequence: CASSLGGNYGYTF.

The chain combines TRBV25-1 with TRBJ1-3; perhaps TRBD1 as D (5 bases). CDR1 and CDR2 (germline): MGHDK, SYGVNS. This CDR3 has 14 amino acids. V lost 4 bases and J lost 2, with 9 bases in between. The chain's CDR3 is CASSAQGAGNTIYF. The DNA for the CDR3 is TGTGCCAGCAGTGCCCAAGGGGCTGGAAACACCATATATTTT.

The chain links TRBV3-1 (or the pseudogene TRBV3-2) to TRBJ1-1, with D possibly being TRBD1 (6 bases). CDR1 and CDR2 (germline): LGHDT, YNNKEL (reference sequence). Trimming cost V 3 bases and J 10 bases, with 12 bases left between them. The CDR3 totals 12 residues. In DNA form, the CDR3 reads TGTGCCAGCAGCCACCAGGGGTTACGAGCTTTCTTT. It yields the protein CASSHQGLRAFF.

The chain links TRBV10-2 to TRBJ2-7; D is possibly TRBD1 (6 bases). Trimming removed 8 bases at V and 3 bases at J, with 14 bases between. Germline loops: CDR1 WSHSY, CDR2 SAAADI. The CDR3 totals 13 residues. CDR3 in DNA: TGCGCCAGCCGCCCGACAGGCTACTACGAGCAGTACTTC. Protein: CASRPTGYYEQYF.

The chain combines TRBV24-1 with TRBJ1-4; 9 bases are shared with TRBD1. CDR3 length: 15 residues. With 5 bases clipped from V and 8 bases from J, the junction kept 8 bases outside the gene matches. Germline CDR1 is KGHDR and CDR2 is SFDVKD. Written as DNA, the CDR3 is TGTGCCACCAGTGCACCGGACAGGGGAGAGGAAAAACTGTTTTTT. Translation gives CATSAPDRGEEKLFF.

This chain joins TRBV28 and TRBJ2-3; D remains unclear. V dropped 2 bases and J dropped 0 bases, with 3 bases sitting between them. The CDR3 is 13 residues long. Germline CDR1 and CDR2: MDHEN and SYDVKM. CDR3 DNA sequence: TGTGCCAGCAGTTTAACAAGCACAGATACGCAGTATTTT. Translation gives CASSLTSTDTQYF. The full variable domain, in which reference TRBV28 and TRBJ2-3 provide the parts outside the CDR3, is DVKVTQSSRYLVKRTGEKVFLECVQDMDHENMFWYRQDPGLGLRLIYFSYDVKMKEKGDIPEGYSVSREKKERFSLILESASTNQTSMYLCASSLTSTDTQYFGPGTRLTVL.

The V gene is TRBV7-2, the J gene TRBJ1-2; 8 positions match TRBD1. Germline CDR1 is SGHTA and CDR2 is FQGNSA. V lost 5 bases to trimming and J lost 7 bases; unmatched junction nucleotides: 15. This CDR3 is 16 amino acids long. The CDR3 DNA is TGTGCCAGCAGCCCCGAACCCAGACAGGGGATTGGTGGCTACACCTTC. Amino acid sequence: CASSPEPRQGIGGYTF.

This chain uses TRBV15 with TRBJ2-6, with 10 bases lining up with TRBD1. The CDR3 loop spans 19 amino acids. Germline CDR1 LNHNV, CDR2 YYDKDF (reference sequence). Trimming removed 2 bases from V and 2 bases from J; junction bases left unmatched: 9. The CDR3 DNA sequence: TGTGCCACCAGCAGATTCCGGGACAGGGGAATTCCTGGGGCCAACGTCCTGACTTTC. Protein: CATSRFRDRGIPGANVLTF.

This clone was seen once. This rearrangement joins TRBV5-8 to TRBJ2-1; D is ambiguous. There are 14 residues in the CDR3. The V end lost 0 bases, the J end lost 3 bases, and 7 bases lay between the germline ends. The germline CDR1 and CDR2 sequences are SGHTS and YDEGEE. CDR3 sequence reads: CASSLESLYNEQFF. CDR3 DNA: TGTGCCAGCAGCTTGGAATCTCTCTACAATGAGCAGTTCTTC.

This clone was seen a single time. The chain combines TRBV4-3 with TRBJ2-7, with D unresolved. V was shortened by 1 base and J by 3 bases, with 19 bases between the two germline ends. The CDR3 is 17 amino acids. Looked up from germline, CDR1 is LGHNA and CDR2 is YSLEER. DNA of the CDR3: TGCGCCAGCAGCCAAGTGTCGAGTACAGCAACCTTCTACGAGCAGTACTTC. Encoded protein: CASSQVSSTATFYEQYF.